The T cell receptor (beta chain) under discussion was sequenced for a study of T cell responses to AZD1222 COVID-19 vaccine. The study, taken as a whole, reports: The breadth and depth of Spike-specific TCRs increased once two AZD1222 doses had been given. Clonal diversity was possibly underestimated, and the donors were mostly white British, with more females. CD4 TCRs linked to vaccination spanned spike, dominating at 160-218 and 743-854. Samples come after the peak T cell response, not at day 14.

The V end was cut by 5 bases, the J end by 3 bases, with 11 bases between. Per the germline V gene, CDR1 is SGHTA and CDR2 is FQGNSA. The CDR3 loop spans 13 amino acids. This table comes from immunoSEQ multiplex PCR, and its TCRdb copy is limited to in-frame clones, with some not included. The sample gives about 110,000 clones, 88% of which show up once; 1.5% to 2% is in the top ten. Regarding this clone: Its antigen is currently unknown.

The source of this sequence is an adult in good health. Sequences were derived from peripheral blood, sampled on day 0 of AZD1222 vaccination. The J gene is TRBJ2-7, the V gene TRBV7-2; possibly TRBD1 for D (6 bases). The CDR3 loop is CASSPGHIYEQYF. CDR3 DNA sequence: TGTGCCAGCAGCCCGGGACACATCTACGAGCAGTACTTC.